Shown below are 14 T cell receptor beta chains from a single sample sequenced in a study of blood T cell repertoires in COVID-19. The protocol was immunoSEQ multiplex PCR, while the TCRdb copy is restricted to in-frame clones and leaves out a portion. Of 66,000 or so clones in the sample, around 77% were seen once. Sequenced input: peripheral blood. The receptors stem from a human donor in a cohort sampled during active COVID-19.

For the CDR3, the DNA is TGTGCCAGCAGTTTGAGAAATGAGCAGTTCTTC. Encoded protein: CASSLRNEQFF. This chain connects TRBV27 to TRBJ2-1; no definite D call. Trimming removed 3 bases at V and 7 bases at J, with 4 bases between. This CDR3 is 11 amino acids long. Germline V lookup: CDR1 MNHEY, CDR2 SMNVEV (reference sequence).

The gene calls are TRBV27 and TRBJ2-7; TRBD1 matches at 9 bases. With 8 bases clipped from V and 5 bases from J, the junction kept 10 bases outside the gene matches. CDR1 and CDR2 from the germline V gene are MNHEY and SMNVEV (reference sequence). The CDR3 contains 14 residues. This CDR3 reads CASCRGQGWDEQYF. CDR3 DNA sequence: TGTGCCAGCTGCCGAGGACAGGGGTGGGACGAGCAGTACTTC.

This clone was observed a handful of times. The gene calls are TRBV7-9 and TRBJ2-7; 9 bases fit TRBD2. The germline CDR1 and CDR2 sequences are SEHNR and FQNEAQ (reference sequence). V gave up 5 bases and J gave up 5 bases; unmatched junction bases: 10. This CDR3 comprises 15 residues. The chain's CDR3 is CASSNSPSGIHEQYF. The CDR3 region has the DNA TGTGCCAGCAGCAACAGTCCTAGCGGGATCCACGAGCAGTACTTC.

The chain uses TRBV28 and TRBJ1-2; no clear D gene. V lost 7 bases, J lost 2 bases, and 20 bases lay in between. Looked up from germline, CDR1 is MDHEN and CDR2 is SYDVKM. There are 16 residues in the CDR3. The CDR3 DNA follows: TGTGCCAGCACCAAGGGAGATCGACGTGTGAACTATGGCTACACCTTC. Protein: CASTKGDRRVNYGYTF.

This clone has just one count. This chain links TRBV24-1 with TRBJ2-1; tentatively, D is TRBD2 (8 bases). The germline V and J ends were trimmed by 0 bases and 9 bases, with 17 bases remaining between them. Germline V gene sequence: CDR1 KGHDR, CDR2 SFDVKD. The CDR3 covers 16 residues. The CDR3 region has the DNA TGTGCCACCAGTGATTTGCGGGAGGGGGCGCGGGGTGAGCAGTTCTTC. It specifies CATSDLREGARGEQFF.

This clone was seen just once. The rearrangement uses TRBV4-3 and TRBJ1-4; 7 nucleotides line up with TRBD1. The trim removed 1 base at V and 7 bases at J, leaving 6 bases unmatched. The germline V gene encodes CDR1 LGHNA and CDR2 YSLEER. The CDR3 extends over 15 amino acids. The CDR3: CASSQGGAGGEKLFF. The CDR3 nucleotides are TGCGCCAGCAGCCAAGGGGGGGCAGGGGGTGAAAAACTGTTTTTT.

This clone was counted once. The chain couples TRBV3-1 (or the pseudogene TRBV3-2) to TRBJ1-4, with TRBD1 identical over 7 bases. The CDR3 extends over 16 amino acids. Germline values: CDR1 LGHDT, CDR2 YNNKEL (reference sequence). V lost 0 bases, J lost 8 bases, and 9 bases stayed unmatched. The CDR3 bases are TGTGCCAGCAGCCAAGAAACAGGGGTGAAAGGGGAAAAACTGTTTTTT. Protein product: CASSQETGVKGEKLFF.

This clone has more than one count but fewer than ten. The chain is built from TRBV28 and TRBJ1-2, with D possibly being TRBD1 (6 bases). Trimming took off 5 bases at V and 7 bases at J, with 11 bases between the two ends. Germline V lookup: CDR1 MDHEN, CDR2 SYDVKM. The CDR3 sequence is 12 residues long. CDR3 nucleotides: TGTGCCAGCAGTACAGGGTACACTGGCTACACCTTC. It encodes CASSTGYTGYTF.

This chain connects TRBV5-6 to TRBJ1-1; no clear D. Germline assignment: CDR1 SGHDT and CDR2 YYEEEE. CDR3 length: 16 amino acids. V lost 0 bases and J lost 11, with 23 bases in between. Written as DNA, the CDR3 is TGTGCCAGCAGCTTGGACGCCTACCAGGTTGGGAGCGAGGCTTTCTTT. Amino acid sequence: CASSLDAYQVGSEAFF.

This clone occurred once. V gene TRBV10-2 combines with J gene TRBJ2-7, with 13 bases lining up with TRBD2. The CDR3 is 15 amino acids. CDR1 and CDR2 from the germline V gene are WSHSY and SAAADI. J lost 7 bases, V lost 6 bases, and 9 bases had no gene match. In DNA, the CDR3 is TGCGCCAGCAGCCGCGGACTAGCGGGAGTGGGAGAGCAGTACTTC. Its protein product is CASSRGLAGVGEQYF.

The chain recombines TRBV18 with TRBJ1-1, with 12 bases lining up with TRBD1. The germline V gene has CDR1 KGHSH and CDR2 LQKENI. V trimming: 3 bases; J trimming: 7 bases; junction bases outside the gene matches: 6. The CDR3 has 15 amino acids. DNA for the CDR3: TGTGCCAGCTCACCGGGGACAGGGGGCATCGGTGAAGCTTTCTTT. Encoded protein: CASSPGTGGIGEAFF.

J is TRBJ2-5 and V is TRBV30; D perhaps matches TRBD1 (6 bases). V was trimmed by 0 bases and J by 2 bases, leaving 13 bases between them. The germline gives CDR1 GTSNPN, CDR2 SVGIG (reference sequence). The CDR3 runs 15 residues. The CDR3 sequence: CAWSVPGHSQETQYF. The CDR3 bases are TGTGCCTGGAGTGTACCGGGACACTCACAAGAGACCCAGTACTTC.

This chain uses TRBV15 with TRBJ1-1; 9 nucleotides match TRBD1. CDR1 and CDR2 from the germline V gene are LNHNV and YYDKDF (reference sequence). The CDR3 consists of 17 residues. With V trimmed by 0 bases and J by 3 bases, 8 bases remained unmatched. The CDR3 loop is CATSRDRGQGSDTEAFF. The CDR3 DNA sequence: TGTGCCACCAGCAGAGATCGGGGACAGGGATCGGACACTGAAGCTTTCTTT.

The DNA for the CDR3 is TGTGCCAGCAGTTTACATAGCAATCAGCCCCAGCATTTT. Protein: CASSLHSNQPQHF. J is TRBJ1-5 and V is TRBV27; no firm D call. The V gene lost 2 bases and the J gene lost 0 bases, with 2 bases spanning the gap. The germline CDR1 and CDR2 sequences are MNHEY and SMNVEV (reference sequence). The CDR3 extends over 13 amino acids.